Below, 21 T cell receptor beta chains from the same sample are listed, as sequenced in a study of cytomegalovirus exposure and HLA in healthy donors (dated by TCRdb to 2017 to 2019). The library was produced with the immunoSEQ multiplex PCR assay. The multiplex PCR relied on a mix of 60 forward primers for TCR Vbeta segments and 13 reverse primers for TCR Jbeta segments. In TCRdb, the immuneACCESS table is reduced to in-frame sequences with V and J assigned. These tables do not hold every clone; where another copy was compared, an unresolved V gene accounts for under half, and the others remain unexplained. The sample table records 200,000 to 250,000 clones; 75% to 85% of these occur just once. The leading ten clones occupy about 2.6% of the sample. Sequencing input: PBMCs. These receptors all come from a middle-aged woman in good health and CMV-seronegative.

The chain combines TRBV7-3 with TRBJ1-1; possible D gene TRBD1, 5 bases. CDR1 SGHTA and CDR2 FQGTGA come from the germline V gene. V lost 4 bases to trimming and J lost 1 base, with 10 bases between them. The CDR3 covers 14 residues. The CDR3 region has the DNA TGTGCCAGCAGCTCGCCCACAGGGAACACTGAAGCTTTCTTT. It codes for CASSSPTGNTEAFF.

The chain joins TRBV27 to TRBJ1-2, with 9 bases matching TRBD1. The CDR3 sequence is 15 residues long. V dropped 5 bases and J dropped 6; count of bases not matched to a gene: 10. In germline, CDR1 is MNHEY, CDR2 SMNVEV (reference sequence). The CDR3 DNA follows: TGTGCCAGCAGTGCTTTATACAGGGGGCCGAATGGCTACACCTTC. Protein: CASSALYRGPNGYTF.

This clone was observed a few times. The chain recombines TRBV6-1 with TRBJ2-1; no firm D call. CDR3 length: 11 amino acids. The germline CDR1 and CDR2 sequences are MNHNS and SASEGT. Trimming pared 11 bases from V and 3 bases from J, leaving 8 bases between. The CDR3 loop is CAFSVYNEQFF. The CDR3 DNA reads TGTGCCTTTTCTGTCTACAATGAGCAGTTCTTC.

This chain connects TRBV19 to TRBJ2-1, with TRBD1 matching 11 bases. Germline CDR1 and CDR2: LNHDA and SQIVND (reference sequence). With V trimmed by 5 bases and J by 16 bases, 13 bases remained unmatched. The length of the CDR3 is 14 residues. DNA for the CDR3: TGTGCCAGTAGTCCCAGGACAGGGGGCTTGCCGTTTTTCTTC. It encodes CASSPRTGGLPFFF.

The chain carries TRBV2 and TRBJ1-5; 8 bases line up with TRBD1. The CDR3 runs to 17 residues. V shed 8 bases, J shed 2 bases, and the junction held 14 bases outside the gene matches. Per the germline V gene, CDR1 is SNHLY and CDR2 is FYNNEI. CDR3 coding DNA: TGTGCCAGCGGTTACCCTCCGCAGGGGGCAGGCAATCAGCCCCAGCATTTT. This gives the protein CASGYPPQGAGNQPQHF.

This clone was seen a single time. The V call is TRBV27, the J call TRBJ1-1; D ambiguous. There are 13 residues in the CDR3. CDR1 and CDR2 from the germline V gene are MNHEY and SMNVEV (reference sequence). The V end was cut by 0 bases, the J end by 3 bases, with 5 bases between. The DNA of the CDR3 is TGTGCCAGCAGTTTATCGGCCTACACTGAAGCTTTCTTT. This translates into CASSLSAYTEAFF.

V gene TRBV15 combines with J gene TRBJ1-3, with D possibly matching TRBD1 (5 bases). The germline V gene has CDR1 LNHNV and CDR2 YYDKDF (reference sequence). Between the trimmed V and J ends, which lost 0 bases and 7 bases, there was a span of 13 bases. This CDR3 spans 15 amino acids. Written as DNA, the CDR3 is TGTGCCACCAGCAGAGATCGAGGGCGGGGGAACACCATATATTTT. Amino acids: CATSRDRGRGNTIYF.

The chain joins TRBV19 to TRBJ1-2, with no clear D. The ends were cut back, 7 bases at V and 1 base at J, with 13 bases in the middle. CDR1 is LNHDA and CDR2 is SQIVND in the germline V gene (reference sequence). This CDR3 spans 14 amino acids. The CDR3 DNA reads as TGTGCCAGTACCATAGTAGCCAATAACTATGGCTACACCTTC. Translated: CASTIVANNYGYTF.

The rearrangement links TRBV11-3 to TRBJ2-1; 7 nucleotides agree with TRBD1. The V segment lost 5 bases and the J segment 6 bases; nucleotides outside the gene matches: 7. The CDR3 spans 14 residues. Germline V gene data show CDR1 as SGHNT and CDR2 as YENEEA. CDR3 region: CASSARQGGNEQFF. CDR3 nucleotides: TGTGCCAGCAGCGCCCGACAGGGCGGCAATGAGCAGTTCTTC.

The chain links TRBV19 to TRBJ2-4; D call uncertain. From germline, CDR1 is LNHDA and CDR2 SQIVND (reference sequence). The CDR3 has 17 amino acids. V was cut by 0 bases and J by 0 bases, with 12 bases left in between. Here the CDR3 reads CASSIDLTFLAKNIQYF. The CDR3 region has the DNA TGTGCCAGTAGTATAGATCTGACTTTTCTAGCCAAAAACATTCAGTACTTC.

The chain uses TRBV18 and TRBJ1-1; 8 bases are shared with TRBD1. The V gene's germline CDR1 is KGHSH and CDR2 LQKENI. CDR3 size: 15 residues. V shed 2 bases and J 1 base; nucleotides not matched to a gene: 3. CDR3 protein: CASSPGQGANTEAFF. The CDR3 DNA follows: TGTGCCAGCTCACCAGGACAGGGCGCGAACACTGAAGCTTTCTTT.

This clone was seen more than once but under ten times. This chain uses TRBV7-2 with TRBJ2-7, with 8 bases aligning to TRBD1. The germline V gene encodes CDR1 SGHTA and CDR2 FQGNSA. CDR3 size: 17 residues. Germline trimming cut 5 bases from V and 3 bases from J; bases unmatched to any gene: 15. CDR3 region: CASSTWDRPQIHYEQYF. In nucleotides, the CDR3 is TGTGCCAGCAGCACCTGGGACAGGCCACAAATTCACTACGAGCAGTACTTC.

This CDR3 is CASSSLGDSSTNEKLFF. The CDR3 DNA follows: TGTGCCAGCAGTTCCCTAGGGGACAGTTCAACTAATGAAAAACTGTTTTTT. The rearrangement uses TRBV28 and TRBJ1-4, with 7 nucleotides matching TRBD1. CDR1 and CDR2 (germline): MDHEN, SYDVKM. The CDR3 covers 17 residues. Unmatched junction bases numbered 8, after V lost 4 bases and J lost 0 bases.

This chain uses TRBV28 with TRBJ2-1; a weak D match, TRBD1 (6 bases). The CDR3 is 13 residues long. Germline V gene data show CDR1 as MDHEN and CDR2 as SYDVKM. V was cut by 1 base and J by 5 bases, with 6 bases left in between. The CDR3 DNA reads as TGTGCCAGCAGTTTATCAGGGGACAATGAGCAGTTCTTC. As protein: CASSLSGDNEQFF.

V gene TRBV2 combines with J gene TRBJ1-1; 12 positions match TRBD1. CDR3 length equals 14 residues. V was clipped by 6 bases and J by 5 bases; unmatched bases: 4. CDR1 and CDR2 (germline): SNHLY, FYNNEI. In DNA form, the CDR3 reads TGTGCCAGCAGGGGGGACAGGGGGCGAACTGAAGCTTTCTTT. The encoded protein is CASRGDRGRTEAFF.

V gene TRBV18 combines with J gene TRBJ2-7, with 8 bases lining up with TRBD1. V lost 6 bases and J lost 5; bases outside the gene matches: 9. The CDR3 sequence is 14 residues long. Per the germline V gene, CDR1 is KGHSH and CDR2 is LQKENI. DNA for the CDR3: TGTGCCAGCTCTCCGTTGGACAGGGCCCACGAGCAGTACTTC. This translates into CASSPLDRAHEQYF.

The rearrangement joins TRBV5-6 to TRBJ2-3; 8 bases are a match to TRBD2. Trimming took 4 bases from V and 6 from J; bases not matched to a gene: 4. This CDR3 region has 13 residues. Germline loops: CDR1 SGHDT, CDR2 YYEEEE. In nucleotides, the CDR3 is TGTGCCAGCAGCCGTACGGGGGGGGATACGCAGTATTTT. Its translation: CASSRTGGDTQYF.

Written as DNA, the CDR3 is TGTGCCAGCAGCGTAGGGAGAGGACAGGGCCCCCTCTATGGCTACACCTTC. Its protein product is CASSVGRGQGPLYGYTF. V usage is TRBV9 and J usage is TRBJ1-2; 8 bases match TRBD1. Germline V gene sequence: CDR1 SGDLS, CDR2 YYNGEE. The CDR3 consists of 17 residues. Unmatched junction bases numbered 11, after V lost 0 bases and J lost 4 bases.

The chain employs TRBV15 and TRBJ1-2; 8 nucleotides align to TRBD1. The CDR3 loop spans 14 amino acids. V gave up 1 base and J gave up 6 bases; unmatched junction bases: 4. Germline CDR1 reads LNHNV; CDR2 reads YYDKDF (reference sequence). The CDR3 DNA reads TGTGCCACCAGCAGAGTTGACAGGGGACATGGCTACACCTTC. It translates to CATSRVDRGHGYTF.

This CDR3 reads CASSLQGSGNTIYF. The DNA of the CDR3 is TGTGCCAGCTCACTACAGGGTTCGGGAAACACCATATATTTT. V is TRBV18 and J is TRBJ1-3, with D possibly TRBD1 on 6 matching bases. Germline CDR1 KGHSH, CDR2 LQKENI. Trimming pared 4 bases from V and 4 bases from J, leaving 11 bases between. The CDR3 runs 14 residues.

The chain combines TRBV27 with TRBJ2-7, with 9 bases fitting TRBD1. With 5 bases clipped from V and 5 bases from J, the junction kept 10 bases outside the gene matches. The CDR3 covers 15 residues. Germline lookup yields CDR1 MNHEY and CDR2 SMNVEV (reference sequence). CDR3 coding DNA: TGTGCCAGCAGTCTTGCCGGGACAGGGTTCCACGAGCAGTACTTC. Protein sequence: CASSLAGTGFHEQYF.